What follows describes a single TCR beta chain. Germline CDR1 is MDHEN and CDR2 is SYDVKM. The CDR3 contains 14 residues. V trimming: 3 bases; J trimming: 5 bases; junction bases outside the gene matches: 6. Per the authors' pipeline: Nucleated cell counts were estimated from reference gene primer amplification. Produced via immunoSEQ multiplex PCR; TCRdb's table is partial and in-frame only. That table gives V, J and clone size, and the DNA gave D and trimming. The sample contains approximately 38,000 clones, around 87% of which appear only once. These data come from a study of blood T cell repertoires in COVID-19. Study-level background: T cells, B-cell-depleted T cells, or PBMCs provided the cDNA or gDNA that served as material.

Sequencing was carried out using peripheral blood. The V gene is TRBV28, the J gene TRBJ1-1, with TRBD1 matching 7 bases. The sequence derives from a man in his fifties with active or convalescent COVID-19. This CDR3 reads CASSFQGGGTEAFF. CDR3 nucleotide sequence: TGTGCCAGCAGTTTCCAGGGGGGTGGGACTGAAGCTTTCTTT.